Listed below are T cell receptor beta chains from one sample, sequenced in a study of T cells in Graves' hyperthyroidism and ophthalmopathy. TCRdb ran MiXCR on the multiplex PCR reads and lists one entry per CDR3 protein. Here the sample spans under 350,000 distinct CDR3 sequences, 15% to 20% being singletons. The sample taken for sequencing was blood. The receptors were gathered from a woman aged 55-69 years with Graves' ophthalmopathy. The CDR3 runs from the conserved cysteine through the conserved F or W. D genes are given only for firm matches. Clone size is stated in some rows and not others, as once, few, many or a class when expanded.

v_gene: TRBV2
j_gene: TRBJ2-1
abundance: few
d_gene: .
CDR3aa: CASLDRSFQETQFF
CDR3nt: TGTGCCAGCTTGGACAGATCGTTTCAAGAGACCCAGTTCTTC

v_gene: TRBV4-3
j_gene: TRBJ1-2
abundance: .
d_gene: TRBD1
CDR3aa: CASSSILDRAYGYTF
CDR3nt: TGCGCCAGCAGCTCCATCCTGGACAGGGCCTATGGCTACACCTTC

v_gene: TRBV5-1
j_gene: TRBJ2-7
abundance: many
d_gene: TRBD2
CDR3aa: CASSFGGSQYEQYF
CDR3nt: TGCGCCAGCAGCTTTGGCGGGAGTCAATACGAGCAGTACTTC

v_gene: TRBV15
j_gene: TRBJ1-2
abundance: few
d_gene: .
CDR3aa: CATSRGVGLNYGYTF
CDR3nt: TGTGCCACCAGCAGGGGAGTGGGGTTAAACTATGGCTACACCTTC

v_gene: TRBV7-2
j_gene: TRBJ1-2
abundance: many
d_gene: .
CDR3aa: CASSADRGYTF
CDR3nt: TGTGCCAGCAGCGCCGACAGGGGCTACACCTTC

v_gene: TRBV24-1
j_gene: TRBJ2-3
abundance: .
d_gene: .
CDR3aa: CATSDPGTLTDTQYF
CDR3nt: TGTGCCACCAGTGATCCAGGGACGCTCACAGATACGCAGTATTTT

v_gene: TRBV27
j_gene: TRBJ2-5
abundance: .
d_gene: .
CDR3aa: CASSQDAGTQYF
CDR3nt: TGTGCCAGCAGTCAGGACGCCGGGACCCAGTACTTC

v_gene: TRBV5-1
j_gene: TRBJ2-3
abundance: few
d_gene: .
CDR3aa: CASWDRLGDTQYF
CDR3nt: TGCGCCAGCTGGGATAGACTAGGAGATACGCAGTATTTT

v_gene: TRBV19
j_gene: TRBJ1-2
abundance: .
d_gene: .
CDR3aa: CASSIMHRTTNYGYTF
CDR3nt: TGTGCCAGTAGTATTATGCACAGGACGACTAACTATGGCTACACCTTC

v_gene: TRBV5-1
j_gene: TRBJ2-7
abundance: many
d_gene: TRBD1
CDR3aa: CASSLGDRGYEQYF
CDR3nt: TGCGCCAGCAGCTTGGGAGACAGGGGGTACGAGCAGTACTTC

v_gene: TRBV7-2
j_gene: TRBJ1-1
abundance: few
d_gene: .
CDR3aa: CASSLDALEAFF
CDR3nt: TGTGCCAGCAGCTTAGACGCCCTTGAGGCTTTCTTT

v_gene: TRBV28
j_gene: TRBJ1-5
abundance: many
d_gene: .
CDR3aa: CASTTDYQPQHF
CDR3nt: TGTGCCAGCACCACAGATTATCAGCCCCAGCATTTT

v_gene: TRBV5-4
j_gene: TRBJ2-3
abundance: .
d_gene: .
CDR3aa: CASSPGGRTDTQYF
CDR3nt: TGTGCCAGCAGCCCAGGAGGACGCACAGATACGCAGTATTTT

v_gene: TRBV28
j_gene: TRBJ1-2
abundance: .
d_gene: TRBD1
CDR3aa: CASSFSDRDYGYTF
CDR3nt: TGTGCCAGCAGTTTCTCGGACAGGGACTATGGCTACACCTTC

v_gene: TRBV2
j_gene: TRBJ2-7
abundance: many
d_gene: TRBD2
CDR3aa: CASSGAGGEQYF
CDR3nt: TGTGCCAGCAGTGGGGCGGGAGGCGAGCAGTACTTC

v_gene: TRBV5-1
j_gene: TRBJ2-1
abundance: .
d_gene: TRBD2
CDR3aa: CASSLVLAGGPGNEQFF
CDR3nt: TGCGCCAGCAGCTTGGTACTAGCGGGAGGGCCCGGGAATGAGCAGTTCTTC

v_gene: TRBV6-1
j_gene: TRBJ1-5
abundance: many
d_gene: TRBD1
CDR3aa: CASSPGQPYNQPQHF
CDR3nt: TGTGCCAGCAGTCCGGGACAGCCCTACAATCAGCCCCAGCATTTT

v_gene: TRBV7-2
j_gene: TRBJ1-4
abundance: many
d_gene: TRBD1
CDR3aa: CASSREMVGTGDEKLFF
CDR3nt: TGTGCCAGCAGCCGCGAAATGGTCGGGACAGGGGATGAAAAACTGTTTTTT

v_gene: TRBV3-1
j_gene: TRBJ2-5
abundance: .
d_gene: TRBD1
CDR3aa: CASSRTTGTGETQYF
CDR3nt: TGTGCCAGCAGCCGGACCACCGGGACAGGGGAAACCCAGTACTTC

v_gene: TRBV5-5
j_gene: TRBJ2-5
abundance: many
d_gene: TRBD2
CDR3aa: CASSLEGLAGAWQETQYF
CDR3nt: TGTGCCAGCAGCTTGGAGGGACTAGCGGGAGCATGGCAAGAGACCCAGTACTTC

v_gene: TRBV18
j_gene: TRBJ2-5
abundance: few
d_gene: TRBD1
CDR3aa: CASSSDRSPQETQYF
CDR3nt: TGTGCCAGCTCATCGGACAGGAGCCCCCAAGAGACCCAGTACTTC

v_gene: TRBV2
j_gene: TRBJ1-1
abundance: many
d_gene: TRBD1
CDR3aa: CASKETGGMMNTEAFF
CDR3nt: TGTGCCAGCAAAGAAACAGGGGGGATGATGAACACTGAAGCTTTCTTT

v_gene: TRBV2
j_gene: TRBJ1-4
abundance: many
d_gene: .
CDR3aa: CASSEAGPEKLFF
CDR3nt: TGTGCCAGCAGTGAGGCAGGACCTGAAAAACTGTTTTTT

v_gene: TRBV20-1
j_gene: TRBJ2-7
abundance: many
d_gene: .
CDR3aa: CSAPGGGWYEQYF
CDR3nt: TGCAGTGCTCCCGGGGGAGGATGGTACGAGCAGTACTTC

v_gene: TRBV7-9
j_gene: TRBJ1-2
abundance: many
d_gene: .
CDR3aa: CASSGIRDAVRGYTF
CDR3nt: TGTGCCAGCAGCGGGATAAGAGATGCGGTGCGGGGCTACACCTTC